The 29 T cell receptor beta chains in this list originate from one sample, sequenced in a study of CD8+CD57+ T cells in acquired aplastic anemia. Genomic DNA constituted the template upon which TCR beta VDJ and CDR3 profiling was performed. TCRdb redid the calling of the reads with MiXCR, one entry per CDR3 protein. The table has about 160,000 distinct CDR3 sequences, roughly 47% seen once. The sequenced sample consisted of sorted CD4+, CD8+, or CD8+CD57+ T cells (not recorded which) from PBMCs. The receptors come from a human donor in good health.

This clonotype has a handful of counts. CDR3 residues: CATSTRGVDTQYF. CDR3 nucleotides: TGTGCCACCAGCACCCGGGGGGTAGATACGCAGTATTTT. The chain uses TRBV15 and TRBJ2-3, with TRBD2 matching over 7 bases. Germline-derived CDR1 and CDR2 are LNHNV and YYDKDF (reference sequence). The CDR3 covers 13 residues. The trim removed 4 bases at V and 5 bases at J, leaving 3 bases unmatched. Full variable domain (rest looked up from reference TRBV15 and TRBJ2-3): DAMVIQNPRYQVTQFGKPVTLSCSQTLNHNVMYWYQQKSSQAPKLLFHYYDKDFNNEADTPDNFQSRRPNTSFCFLDIRSPGLGDTAMYLCATSTRGVDTQYFGPGTRLTVL.

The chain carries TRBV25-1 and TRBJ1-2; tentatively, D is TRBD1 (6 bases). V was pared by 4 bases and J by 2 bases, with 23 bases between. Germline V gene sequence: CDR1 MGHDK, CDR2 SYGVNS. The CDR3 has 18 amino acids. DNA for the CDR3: TGTGCCAGCAGTGGAGTCCACCCTGGGGGGGCCCTAAACTATGGCTACACCTTC. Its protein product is CASSGVHPGGALNYGYTF.

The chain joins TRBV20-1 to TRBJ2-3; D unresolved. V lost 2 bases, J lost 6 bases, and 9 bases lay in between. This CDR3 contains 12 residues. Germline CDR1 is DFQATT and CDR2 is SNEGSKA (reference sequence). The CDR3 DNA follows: TGCAGTGCTAGACGACTCGCGGATACGCAGTATTTT. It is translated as CSARRLADTQYF.

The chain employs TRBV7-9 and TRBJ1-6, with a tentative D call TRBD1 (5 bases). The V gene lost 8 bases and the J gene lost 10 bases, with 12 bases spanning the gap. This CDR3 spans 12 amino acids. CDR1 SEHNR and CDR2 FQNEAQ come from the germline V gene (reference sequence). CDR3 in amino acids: CASSRDLSPLHF. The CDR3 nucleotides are TGTGCCAGCTCAAGGGACCTCTCACCCCTCCACTTT.

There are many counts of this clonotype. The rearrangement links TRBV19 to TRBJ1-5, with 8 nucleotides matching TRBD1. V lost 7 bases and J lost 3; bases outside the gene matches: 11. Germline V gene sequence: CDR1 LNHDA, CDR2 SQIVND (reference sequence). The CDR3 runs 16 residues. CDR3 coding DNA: TGTGCCAGTAAACGAGGACAGGGAGCCCCCAATCAGCCCCAGCATTTT. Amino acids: CASKRGQGAPNQPQHF.

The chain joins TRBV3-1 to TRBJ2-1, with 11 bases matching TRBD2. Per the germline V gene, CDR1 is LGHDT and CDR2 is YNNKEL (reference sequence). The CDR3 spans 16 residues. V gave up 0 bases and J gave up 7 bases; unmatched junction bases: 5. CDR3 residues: CASSQERLAGSNEQFF. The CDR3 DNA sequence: TGTGCCAGCAGCCAAGAAAGACTAGCGGGGTCGAATGAGCAGTTCTTC.

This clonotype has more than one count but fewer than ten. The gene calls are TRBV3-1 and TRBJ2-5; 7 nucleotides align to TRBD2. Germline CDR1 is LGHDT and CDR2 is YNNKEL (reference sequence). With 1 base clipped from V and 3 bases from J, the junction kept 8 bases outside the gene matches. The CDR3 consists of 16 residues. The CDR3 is CASSQAAGGRKETQYF. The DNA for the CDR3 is TGTGCCAGCAGCCAAGCGGCTGGCGGGAGAAAAGAGACCCAGTACTTC.

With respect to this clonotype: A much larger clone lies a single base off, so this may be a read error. CDR3 sequence reads: CASSQDRQGAREQCF. The CDR3, as DNA: TGTGCCAGCAGCCAAGACAGGCAGGGAGCTCGGGAGCAGTGCTTC. J is TRBJ2-7 and V is TRBV3-1; TRBD2 is a possible D gene (6 bases). The CDR3 runs 15 residues. CDR1 and CDR2 from the germline V gene are LGHDT and YNNKEL (reference sequence).

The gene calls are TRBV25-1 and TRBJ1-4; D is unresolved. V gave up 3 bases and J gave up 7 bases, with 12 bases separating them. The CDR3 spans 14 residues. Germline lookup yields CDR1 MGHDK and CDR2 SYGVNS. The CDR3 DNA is TGTGCCAGCAGTGAGAACGGGTTAGGTGAAAAACTGTTTTTT. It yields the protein CASSENGLGEKLFF.

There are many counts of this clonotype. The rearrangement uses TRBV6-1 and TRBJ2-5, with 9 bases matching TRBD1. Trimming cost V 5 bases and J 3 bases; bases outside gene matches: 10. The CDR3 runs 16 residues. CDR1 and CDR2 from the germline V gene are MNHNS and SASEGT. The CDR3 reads CASSTQFDRGKETQYF. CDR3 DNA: TGTGCCAGCAGTACCCAATTCGACAGGGGGAAAGAGACCCAGTACTTC.

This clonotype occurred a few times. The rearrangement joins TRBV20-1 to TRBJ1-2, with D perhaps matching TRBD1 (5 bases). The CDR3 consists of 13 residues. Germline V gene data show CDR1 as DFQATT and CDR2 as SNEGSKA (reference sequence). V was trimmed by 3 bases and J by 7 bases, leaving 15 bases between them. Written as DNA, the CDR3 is TGCAGTGCTAGTGTGGAGGGGACTCGTGGCTACACCTTC. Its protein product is CSASVEGTRGYTF.

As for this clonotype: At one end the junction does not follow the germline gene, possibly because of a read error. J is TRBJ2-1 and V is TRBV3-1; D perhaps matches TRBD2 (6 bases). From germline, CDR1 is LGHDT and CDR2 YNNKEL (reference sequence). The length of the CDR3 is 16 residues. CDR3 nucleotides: TGTGCCAGCAGCCAAGTGGTAGCGGCCCCCTACAATGAGCATTTCTTC. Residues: CASSQVVAAPYNEHFF.

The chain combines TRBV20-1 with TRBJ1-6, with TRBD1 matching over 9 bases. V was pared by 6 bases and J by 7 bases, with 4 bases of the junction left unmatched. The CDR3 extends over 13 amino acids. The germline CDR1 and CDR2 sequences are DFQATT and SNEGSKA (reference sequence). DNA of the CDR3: TGCAGTGCGCCGGGACAGGGCAATTCACCCCTCCACTTT. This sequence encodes CSAPGQGNSPLHF.

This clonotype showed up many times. DNA for the CDR3: TGCAGTGCTGGGACAGGGGGTCAGCCCCAGCATTTT. Its protein product is CSAGTGGQPQHF. The chain employs TRBV20-1 and TRBJ1-5; 11 positions match TRBD1. The germline V gene encodes CDR1 DFQATT and CDR2 SNEGSKA (reference sequence). The CDR3 totals 12 residues. V trimming: 5 bases; J trimming: 6 bases; junction bases outside the gene matches: 0.

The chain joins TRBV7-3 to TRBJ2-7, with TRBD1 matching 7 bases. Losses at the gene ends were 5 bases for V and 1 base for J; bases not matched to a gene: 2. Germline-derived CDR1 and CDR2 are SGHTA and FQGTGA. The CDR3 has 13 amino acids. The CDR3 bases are TGTGCCAGCAGCAGGGGGCCGTCCTACGAGCAGTACTTC. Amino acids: CASSRGPSYEQYF.

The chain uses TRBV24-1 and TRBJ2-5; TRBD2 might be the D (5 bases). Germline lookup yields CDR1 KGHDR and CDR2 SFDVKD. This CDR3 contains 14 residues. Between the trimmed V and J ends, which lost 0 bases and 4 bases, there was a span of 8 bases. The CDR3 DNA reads TGTGCCACCAGTGATTTGCACGGGATAGAGACCCAGTACTTC. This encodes CATSDLHGIETQYF.

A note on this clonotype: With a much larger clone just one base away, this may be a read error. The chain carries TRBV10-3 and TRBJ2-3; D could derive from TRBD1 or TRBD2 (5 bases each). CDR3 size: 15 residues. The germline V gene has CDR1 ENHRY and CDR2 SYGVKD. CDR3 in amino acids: CASSYSTLGVDTQYF. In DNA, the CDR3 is TGTGCCAGCAGTTACTCCACCCTGGGGGTAGATACGCAGTATTTT.

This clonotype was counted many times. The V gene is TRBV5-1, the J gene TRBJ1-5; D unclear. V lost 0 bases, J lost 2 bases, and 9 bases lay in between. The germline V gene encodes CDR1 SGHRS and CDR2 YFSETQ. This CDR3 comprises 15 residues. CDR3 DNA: TGCGCCAGCAGCTTGGTCGCGGGTGGCAATCAGCCCCAGCATTTT. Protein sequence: CASSLVAGGNQPQHF.

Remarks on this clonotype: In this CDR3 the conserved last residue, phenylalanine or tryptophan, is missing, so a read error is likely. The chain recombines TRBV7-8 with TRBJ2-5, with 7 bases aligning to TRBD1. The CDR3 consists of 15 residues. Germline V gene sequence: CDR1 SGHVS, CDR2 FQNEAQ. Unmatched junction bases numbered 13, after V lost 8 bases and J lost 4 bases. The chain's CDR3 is CASGTMTGSGETQYL. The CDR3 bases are TGTGCCAGCGGCACTATGACAGGGTCCGGAGAGACCCAGTACCTC.

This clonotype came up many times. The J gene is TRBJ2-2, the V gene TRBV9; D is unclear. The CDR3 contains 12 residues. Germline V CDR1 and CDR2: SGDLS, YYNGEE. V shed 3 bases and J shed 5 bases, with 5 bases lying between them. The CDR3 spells CASSAVTGELFF. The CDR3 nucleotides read TGTGCCAGCAGCGCAGTTACCGGGGAGCTGTTTTTT. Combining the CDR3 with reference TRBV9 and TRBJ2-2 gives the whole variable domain DSGVTQTPKHLITATGQRVTLRCSPRSGDLSVYWYQQSLDQGLQFLIQYYNGEERAKGNILERFSAQQFPDLHSELNLSSLELGDSALYFCASSAVTGELFFGEGSRLTVL.

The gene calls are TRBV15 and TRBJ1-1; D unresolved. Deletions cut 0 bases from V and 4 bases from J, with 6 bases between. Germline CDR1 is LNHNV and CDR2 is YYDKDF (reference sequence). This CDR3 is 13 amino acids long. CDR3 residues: CATSRDPATEAFF. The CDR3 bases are TGTGCCACCAGCAGAGATCCAGCCACTGAAGCTTTCTTT.

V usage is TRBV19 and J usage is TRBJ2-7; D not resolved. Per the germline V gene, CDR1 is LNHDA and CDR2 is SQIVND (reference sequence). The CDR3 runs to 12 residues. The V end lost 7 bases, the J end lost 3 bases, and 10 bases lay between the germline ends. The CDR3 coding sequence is TGTGCCAGTAACGGCCCCAACTACGAGCAGTACTTC. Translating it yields CASNGPNYEQYF.

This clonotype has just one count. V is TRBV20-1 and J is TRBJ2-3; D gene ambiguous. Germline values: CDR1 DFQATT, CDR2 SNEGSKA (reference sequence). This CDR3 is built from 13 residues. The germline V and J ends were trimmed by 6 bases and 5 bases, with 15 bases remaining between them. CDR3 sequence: CSASPVVGDTQYF. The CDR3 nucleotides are TGCAGTGCCTCCCCCGTCGTAGGAGATACGCAGTATTTT.

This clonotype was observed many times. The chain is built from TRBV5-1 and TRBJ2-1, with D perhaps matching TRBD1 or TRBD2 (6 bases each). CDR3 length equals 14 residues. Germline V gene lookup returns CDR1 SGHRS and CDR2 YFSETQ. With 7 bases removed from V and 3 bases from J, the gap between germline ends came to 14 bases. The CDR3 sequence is CASRGPGFYNEQFF. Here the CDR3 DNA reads TGCGCCAGCCGGGGGCCTGGGTTCTACAATGAGCAGTTCTTC.

Here the CDR3 DNA reads TGTGCCAGCAGCTCCCTGGACTTACCGCGAGATCAGCCCCAGCATTTT. This sequence encodes CASSSLDLPRDQPQHF. The chain is built from TRBV7-8 and TRBJ1-5, with D uncertain. Germline-derived CDR1 and CDR2 are SGHVS and FQNEAQ. V shed 4 bases and J shed 5 bases, with 18 bases lying between them. The CDR3 covers 16 residues.

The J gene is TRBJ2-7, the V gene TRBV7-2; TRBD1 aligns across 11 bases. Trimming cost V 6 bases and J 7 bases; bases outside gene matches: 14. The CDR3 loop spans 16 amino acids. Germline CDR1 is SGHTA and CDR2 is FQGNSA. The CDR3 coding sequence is TGTGCCAGCAGTTCCTCCGGGACAGGGGGTATCAGTGAGCAGTACTTC. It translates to CASSSSGTGGISEQYF.

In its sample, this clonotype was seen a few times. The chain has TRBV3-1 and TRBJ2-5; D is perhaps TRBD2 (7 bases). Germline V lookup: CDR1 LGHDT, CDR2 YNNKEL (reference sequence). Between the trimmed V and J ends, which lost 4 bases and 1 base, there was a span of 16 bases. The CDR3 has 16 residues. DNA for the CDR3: TGTGCCAGCAGCCCCCTCTCTGCGGGGGCCCAAGAGACCCAGTACTTC. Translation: CASSPLSAGAQETQYF.

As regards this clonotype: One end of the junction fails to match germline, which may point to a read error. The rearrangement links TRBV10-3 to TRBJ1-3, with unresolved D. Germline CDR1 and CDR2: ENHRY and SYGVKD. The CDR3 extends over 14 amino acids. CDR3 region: CAISDGSSGNTMYF. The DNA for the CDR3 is TGTGCCATCAGTGATGGGAGCTCTGGAAACACCATGTATTTT.

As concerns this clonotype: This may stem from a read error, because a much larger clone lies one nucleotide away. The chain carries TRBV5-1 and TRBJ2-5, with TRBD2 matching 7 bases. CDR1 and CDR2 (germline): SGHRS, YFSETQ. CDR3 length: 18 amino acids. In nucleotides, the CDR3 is TGCGCCAGCAGCTTTTTTGCGGGAGTCCACCTACGCCAAGAGACCCGGTACTTC. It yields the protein CASSFFAGVHLRQETRYF.